A single sample is the source of the 27 T cell receptor beta chains below, sequenced in a study of blood T cell repertoires in COVID-19. This table comes from immunoSEQ multiplex PCR, and its TCRdb copy is limited to in-frame clones, with some not included. The sample has about 310,000 clones, nearly 90% seen once. The specimen sequenced was PBMCs or T cells enriched from blood (not recorded which). The receptors originated from a woman younger than 45 who had recovered from COVID-19.

J is TRBJ2-1 and V is TRBV7-2; tentative D call: TRBD2 (6 bases). Germline assignment: CDR1 SGHTA and CDR2 FQGNSA. This CDR3 contains 15 residues. With 3 bases removed from V and 0 bases from J, the gap between germline ends came to 9 bases. For the CDR3, the DNA is TGTGCCAGCAGCTTTGGGCGGGGCTCCTACAATGAGCAGTTCTTC. Its translation: CASSFGRGSYNEQFF.

The CDR3 sequence: CASSTTPTNNEQFF. The CDR3 coding sequence is TGTGCCAGTAGTACCACTCCGACTAACAATGAGCAGTTCTTC. V gene TRBV19 combines with J gene TRBJ2-1; maybe TRBD2 (5 bases). This CDR3 spans 14 amino acids. In germline, CDR1 is LNHDA, CDR2 SQIVND (reference sequence). The V gene lost 4 bases and the J gene lost 5 bases, with 12 bases spanning the gap.

The table lists this clone with a count of one. The chain joins TRBV21-1 to TRBJ1-1. TRBV21-1 is flagged as a pseudogene. The CDR3 has 17 amino acids. CDR3 nucleotides: TGTGCCAGCAGCAAAGCGCTGACCGCCACGGGGAACACTGAAGCTTTCTTT. Protein sequence: CASSKALTATGNTEAFF.

The chain couples TRBV19 to TRBJ2-1, with D possibly matching TRBD2 (5 bases). V dropped 7 bases and J dropped 6 bases, with 22 bases sitting between them. This CDR3 contains 16 residues. Germline assignment: CDR1 LNHDA and CDR2 SQIVND (reference sequence). In DNA, the CDR3 is TGTGCCAGTACCTCCCCGGGGATCGCCTCTCGCAATGAGCAGTTCTTC. It specifies CASTSPGIASRNEQFF.

V usage is TRBV4-3 and J usage is TRBJ1-4; the D is unclear. The CDR3 extends over 16 amino acids. Germline assignment: CDR1 LGHNA and CDR2 YSLEER. Trimming left V 0 bases short and J 4 bases short, with 12 bases between. The chain's CDR3 is CASSQDGLPFNEKLFF. The CDR3 DNA sequence: TGCGCCAGCAGCCAAGATGGACTCCCATTTAATGAAAAACTGTTTTTT.

The chain combines TRBV29-1 with TRBJ2-7; TRBD1 agrees at 8 bases. The CDR3 spans 11 residues. Per the germline V gene, CDR1 is SQVTM and CDR2 is ANQGSEA. J lost 4 bases, V lost 8 bases, and 4 bases had no gene match. This chain's CDR3 is CSLWTGYEQYF. The CDR3 DNA reads TGCAGCTTATGGACAGGGTACGAGCAGTACTTC.

This rearrangement joins TRBV24-1 to TRBJ2-3, with 7 bases identical to TRBD1. The germline V gene has CDR1 KGHDR and CDR2 SFDVKD. Trimming at V came to 4 bases and at J to 2 bases, leaving 8 bases not matched to a gene. The CDR3 loop spans 16 amino acids. The CDR3 loop reads CATSDPTRGNTDTQYF. CDR3 coding DNA: TGTGCCACCAGTGACCCCACCAGGGGGAACACAGATACGCAGTATTTT.

The chain carries TRBV5-1 and TRBJ2-2, with unresolved D. V lost 0 bases, J lost 4 bases, and 10 bases lay in between. This CDR3 has 15 amino acids. CDR1 is SGHRS, CDR2 YFSETQ, per germline. The CDR3 nucleotides read TGCGCCAGCAGCTTGGGATTGTCGGGCACCGGGGAGCTGTTTTTT. Its translation is CASSLGLSGTGELFF. Full variable domain (missing parts from reference TRBV5-1 and TRBJ2-2): KAGVTQTPRYLIKTRGQQVTLSCSPISGHRSVSWYQQTPGQGLQFLFEYFSETQRNKGNFPGRFSGRQFSNSRSEMNVSTLELGDSALYLCASSLGLSGTGELFFGEGSRLTVL.

The V call is TRBV6-5, the J call TRBJ2-1; 11 bases fit TRBD2. This CDR3 spans 15 amino acids. After removal of 5 bases from V and 7 bases from J, the junction contained 7 bases not matched to a gene. The V gene's germline CDR1 is MNHEY and CDR2 SVGAGI. CDR3 region: CASSPLAGAVNEQFF. CDR3 in DNA: TGTGCCAGCAGTCCACTAGCGGGAGCAGTAAATGAGCAGTTCTTC.

The genes are TRBV24-1 and TRBJ1-2, with D unresolved. The CDR3 has 14 amino acids. Trimming took off 5 bases at V and 5 bases at J, with 14 bases between the two ends. Germline CDR1 KGHDR, CDR2 SFDVKD. This CDR3 reads CATSGPGLPYGYTF. CDR3 sequence (DNA): TGTGCCACCAGTGGCCCAGGTTTACCTTATGGCTACACCTTC.

J is TRBJ2-7 and V is TRBV11-2; 7 positions match TRBD2. The CDR3 covers 15 residues. In germline, CDR1 is SGHAT, CDR2 FQNNGV. With V trimmed by 6 bases and J by 0 bases, 8 bases remained unmatched. As DNA, the CDR3 is TGTGCCAGCAGATCCCTAGCGGCTCGCTCCTACGAGCAGTACTTC. It specifies CASRSLAARSYEQYF.

The chain uses TRBV7-9 and TRBJ2-7, with D possibly matching TRBD1 (5 bases). The V end was cut by 6 bases, the J end by 3 bases, with 15 bases between. Germline V gene lookup returns CDR1 SEHNR and CDR2 FQNEAQ (reference sequence). This CDR3 has 14 amino acids. CDR3 amino acids: CASSSRPDSYEQYF. DNA for the CDR3: TGTGCCAGCAGTTCCCGACCCGACAGCTACGAGCAGTACTTC.

The CDR3 is CASSLGREGLENIQYF. In DNA form, the CDR3 reads TGCGCCAGCAGCTTGGGCCGGGAGGGCCTCGAAAACATTCAGTACTTC. The gene calls are TRBV5-1 and TRBJ2-4; the match to TRBD2 covers 8 bases. The germline CDR1 and CDR2 sequences are SGHRS and YFSETQ. Trimming removed 0 bases from V and 5 bases from J; junction bases left unmatched: 7. The CDR3 spans 16 residues.

The gene calls are TRBV11-2 and TRBJ1-1; D perhaps matches TRBD1 (6 bases). The ends were cut back, 5 bases at V and 3 bases at J, with 16 bases in the middle. This CDR3 is built from 15 residues. CDR1 and CDR2 (germline): SGHAT, FQNNGV. The CDR3 protein is CASSTTHRVDTEAFF. The CDR3 bases are TGTGCCAGCAGCACGACTCACAGGGTTGACACTGAAGCTTTCTTT. Drawing the rest from reference TRBV11-2 and TRBJ1-1, the complete variable domain is EAGVAQSPRYKIIEKRQSVAFWCNPISGHATLYWYQQILGQGPKLLIQFQNNGVVDDSQLPKDRFSAERLKGVDSTLKIQPAKLEDSAVYLCASSTTHRVDTEAFFGQGTRLTVV.

The rearrangement joins TRBV29-1 to TRBJ1-2; the match to TRBD1 covers 8 bases. V trimming: 7 bases; J trimming: 8 bases; junction bases outside the gene matches: 18. This CDR3 comprises 15 residues. Looked up from germline, CDR1 is SQVTM and CDR2 is ANQGSEA. Written as DNA, the CDR3 is TGCAGCGCCCGTACCCCCGACAGGGGCTATCGAGGCTACACCTTC. Translating gives CSARTPDRGYRGYTF.

This clone came up once. The rearrangement uses TRBV3-1 (or the pseudogene TRBV3-2) and TRBJ1-1; no firm D call. CDR3 size: 16 residues. V gave up 0 bases and J gave up 4 bases, with 15 bases separating them. Germline V gives CDR1 LGHDT, CDR2 YNNKEL (reference sequence). The CDR3 reads CASSQDPIRLGTEAFF. The CDR3 bases are TGTGCCAGCAGCCAAGATCCGATCAGGTTAGGCACTGAAGCTTTCTTT.

V usage is TRBV5-1 and J usage is TRBJ2-2; maybe TRBD1 (5 bases). V lost 0 bases, J lost 3 bases, and 9 bases lay in between. Germline V gene sequence: CDR1 SGHRS, CDR2 YFSETQ. The CDR3 loop spans 15 amino acids. The CDR3 coding sequence is TGCGCCAGCAGCTTGGCCTGGGGCTACACCGGGGAGCTGTTTTTT. It specifies CASSLAWGYTGELFF. The full variable domain, completed using reference TRBV5-1 and TRBJ2-2, is KAGVTQTPRYLIKTRGQQVTLSCSPISGHRSVSWYQQTPGQGLQFLFEYFSETQRNKGNFPGRFSGRQFSNSRSEMNVSTLELGDSALYLCASSLAWGYTGELFFGEGSRLTVL.

The chain couples TRBV24-1 to TRBJ1-2, with 12 bases fitting TRBD1. CDR3 length: 16 residues. With V trimmed by 3 bases and J by 8 bases, 9 bases remained unmatched. The germline gives CDR1 KGHDR, CDR2 SFDVKD. CDR3 sequence: CATSDILGTGGEGYTF. The DNA of the CDR3 is TGTGCCACCAGTGATATTTTAGGGACAGGGGGCGAAGGCTACACCTTC.

This CDR3 is CSLTPLAGAVDEQFF. The CDR3 DNA reads TGCAGCCTTACCCCCCTAGCGGGAGCCGTCGATGAGCAGTTCTTC. The chain uses TRBV29-1 and TRBJ2-1; 10 nucleotides line up with TRBD2. This CDR3 comprises 15 residues. Germline trimming cut 8 bases from V and 8 bases from J; bases unmatched to any gene: 15. Germline loops: CDR1 SQVTM, CDR2 ANQGSEA.

The V gene is TRBV5-8, the J gene TRBJ1-6; D is undetermined. Trimming removed 0 bases at V and 0 bases at J, with 4 bases between. This CDR3 comprises 15 residues. The germline V gene has CDR1 SGHTS and CDR2 YDEGEE. The CDR3 DNA sequence: TGTGCCAGCAGCTTGGGGAGCTCCTATAATTCACCCCTCCACTTT. Translated: CASSLGSSYNSPLHF.

CDR3 sequence (DNA): TGTGCCAGCAGCTTAGTGAGGCTAGCGGGGAAGTCCTACAATGAGCAGTTCTTC. Encoded protein: CASSLVRLAGKSYNEQFF. The gene calls are TRBV7-9 and TRBJ2-1; 9 nucleotides match TRBD2. With 1 base clipped from V and 1 base from J, the junction kept 8 bases outside the gene matches. The CDR3 is made up of 18 amino acids. The germline CDR1 and CDR2 sequences are SEHNR and FQNEAQ (reference sequence).

This chain joins TRBV2 and TRBJ1-1, with unresolved D. V shed 6 bases and J shed 10 bases, with 18 bases lying between them. CDR3 length: 13 amino acids. Germline lookup yields CDR1 SNHLY and CDR2 FYNNEI. CDR3 residues: CASSRAVLVGAFF. CDR3 coding DNA: TGTGCCAGCAGCCGAGCGGTACTCGTCGGAGCTTTCTTT.

The rearrangement joins TRBV6-6 to TRBJ1-4; 7 bases fit TRBD1. The junction had 9 bases not matched to a gene; V was cut back by 9 bases and J by 8 bases. From germline, CDR1 is MNHNY and CDR2 SVGAGI (reference sequence). This CDR3 region has 13 residues. CDR3 in DNA: TGTGCCAGTAATCGGGACAGAACCGAAAAACTGTTTTTT. Its protein is CASNRDRTEKLFF.

J is TRBJ2-7 and V is TRBV21-1; no check of the table's D call, TRBD1, against the DNA was made. TRBV21-1 is a recognized pseudogene. This CDR3 has 14 residues. The CDR3 here is CASSKVKGSYEQYF. CDR3 DNA sequence: TGTGCCAGCAGCAAAGTCAAGGGGTCCTACGAGCAGTACTTC.

The chain links TRBV15 to TRBJ1-2; D is uncertain. The CDR3 contains 14 residues. Per the germline V gene, CDR1 is LNHNV and CDR2 is YYDKDF (reference sequence). V was trimmed by 3 bases and J by 8 bases, leaving 16 bases between them. CDR3 DNA sequence: TGTGCCACCAGCAGGGGTGGGGAGATACGGGGCTACACCTTC. It is translated as CATSRGGEIRGYTF.

The chain is built from TRBV7-9 and TRBJ1-3; 7 nucleotides match TRBD1. The CDR3 is 16 amino acids. V trimming: 3 bases; J trimming: 2 bases; junction bases outside the gene matches: 7. The V gene's germline CDR1 is SEHNR and CDR2 FQNEAQ (reference sequence). CDR3 sequence: CASSFLSGGAGNTIYF. CDR3 sequence (DNA): TGTGCCAGCAGCTTCCTATCAGGGGGAGCTGGAAACACCATATATTTT.

The CDR3 DNA follows: TGTGCCAGCTCACTCACAGGGAGTCGGCAGCCCCAGCATTTT. Its protein product is CASSLTGSRQPQHF. V gene TRBV18 combines with J gene TRBJ1-5; D is possibly TRBD1 (6 bases). The CDR3 extends over 14 amino acids. Germline CDR1 is KGHSH and CDR2 is LQKENI. With 4 bases removed from V and 7 bases from J, the gap between germline ends came to 14 bases.